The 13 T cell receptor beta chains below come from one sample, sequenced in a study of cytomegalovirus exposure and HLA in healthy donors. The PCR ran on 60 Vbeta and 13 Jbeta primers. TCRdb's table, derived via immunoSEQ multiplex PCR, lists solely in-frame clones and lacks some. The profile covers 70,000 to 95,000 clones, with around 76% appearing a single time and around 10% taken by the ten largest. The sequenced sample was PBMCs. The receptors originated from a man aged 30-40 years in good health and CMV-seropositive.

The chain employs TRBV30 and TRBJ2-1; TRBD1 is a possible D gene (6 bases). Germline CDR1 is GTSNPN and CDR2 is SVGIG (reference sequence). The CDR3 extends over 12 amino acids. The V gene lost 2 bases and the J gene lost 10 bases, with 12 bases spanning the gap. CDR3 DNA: TGTGCCTGGAGTACCCAGGGGTGGGAGCAGTTCTTC. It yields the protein CAWSTQGWEQFF.

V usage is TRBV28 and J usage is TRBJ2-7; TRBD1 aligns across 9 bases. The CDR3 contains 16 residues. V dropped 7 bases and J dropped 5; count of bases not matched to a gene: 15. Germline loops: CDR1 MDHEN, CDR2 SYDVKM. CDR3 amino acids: CASTAADRGGEDEQYF. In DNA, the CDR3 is TGTGCCAGCACTGCAGCGGACAGGGGTGGAGAGGACGAGCAGTACTTC.

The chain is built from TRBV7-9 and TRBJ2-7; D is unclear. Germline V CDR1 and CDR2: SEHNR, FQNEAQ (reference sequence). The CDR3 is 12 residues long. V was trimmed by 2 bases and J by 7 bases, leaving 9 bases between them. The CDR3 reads CASSLIIREQYF. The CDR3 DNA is TGTGCCAGCAGCTTAATCATACGGGAGCAGTACTTC.

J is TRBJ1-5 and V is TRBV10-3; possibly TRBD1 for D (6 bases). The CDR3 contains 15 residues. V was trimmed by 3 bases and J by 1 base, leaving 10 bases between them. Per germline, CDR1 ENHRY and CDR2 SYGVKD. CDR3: CAISDVGTSNQPQHF. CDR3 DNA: TGTGCCATCAGTGATGTGGGGACAAGCAATCAGCCCCAGCATTTT.

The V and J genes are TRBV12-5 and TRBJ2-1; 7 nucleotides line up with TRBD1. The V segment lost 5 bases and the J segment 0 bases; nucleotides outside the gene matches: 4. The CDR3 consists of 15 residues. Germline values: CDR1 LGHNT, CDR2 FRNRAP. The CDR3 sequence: CASGLRTGSYNEQFF. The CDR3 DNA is TGTGCTAGTGGTCTCCGGACAGGCTCCTACAATGAGCAGTTCTTC. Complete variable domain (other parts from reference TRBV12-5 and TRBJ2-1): DARVTQTPRHKVTEMGQEVTMRCQPILGHNTVFWYRQTMMQGLELLAYFRNRAPLDDSGMPKDRFSAEMPDATLATLKIQPSEPRDSAVYFCASGLRTGSYNEQFFGPGTRLTVL.

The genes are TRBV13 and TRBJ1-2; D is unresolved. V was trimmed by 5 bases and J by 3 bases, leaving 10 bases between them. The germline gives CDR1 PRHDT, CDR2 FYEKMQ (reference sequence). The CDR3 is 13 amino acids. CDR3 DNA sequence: TGTGCCAGCAGCCCCCGGACTCACTATGGCTACACCTTC. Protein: CASSPRTHYGYTF.

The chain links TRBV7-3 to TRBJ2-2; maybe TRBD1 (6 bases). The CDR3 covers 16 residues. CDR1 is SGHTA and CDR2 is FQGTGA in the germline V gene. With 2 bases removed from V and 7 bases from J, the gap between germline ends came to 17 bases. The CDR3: CASSLLAGAWVGELFF. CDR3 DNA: TGTGCCAGCAGCTTATTGGCAGGGGCCTGGGTCGGGGAGCTGTTTTTT. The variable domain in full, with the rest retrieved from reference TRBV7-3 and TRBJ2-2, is GAGVSQTPSNKVTEKGKYVELRCDPISGHTALYWYRQSLGQGPEFLIYFQGTGAADDSGLPNDRFFAVRPEGSVSTLKIQRTERGDSAVYLCASSLLAGAWVGELFFGEGSRLTVL.

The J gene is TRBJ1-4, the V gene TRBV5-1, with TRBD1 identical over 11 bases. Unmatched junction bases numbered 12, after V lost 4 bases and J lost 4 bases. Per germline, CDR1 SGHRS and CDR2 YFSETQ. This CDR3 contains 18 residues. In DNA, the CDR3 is TGCGCCAGCAGCCAGGGACAGGGGGTCATGAAAAGTAATGAAAAACTGTTTTTT. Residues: CASSQGQGVMKSNEKLFF.

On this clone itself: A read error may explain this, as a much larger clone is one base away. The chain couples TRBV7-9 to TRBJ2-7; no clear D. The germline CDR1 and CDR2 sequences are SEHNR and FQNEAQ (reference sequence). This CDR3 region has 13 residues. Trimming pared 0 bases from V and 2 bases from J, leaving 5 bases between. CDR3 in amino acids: CASSLAAAYEQYF. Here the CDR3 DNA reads TGTGCCAGCAGCTTAGCGGCAGCCTACGAGCAGTACTTC.

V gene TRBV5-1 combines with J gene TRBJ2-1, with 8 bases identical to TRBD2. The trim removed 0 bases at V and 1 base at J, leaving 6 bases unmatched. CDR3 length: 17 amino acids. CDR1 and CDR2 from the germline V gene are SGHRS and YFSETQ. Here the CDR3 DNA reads TGCGCCAGCAGCTTGGACGGGGGGGGAATATCCTACAATGAGCAGTTCTTC. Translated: CASSLDGGGISYNEQFF.

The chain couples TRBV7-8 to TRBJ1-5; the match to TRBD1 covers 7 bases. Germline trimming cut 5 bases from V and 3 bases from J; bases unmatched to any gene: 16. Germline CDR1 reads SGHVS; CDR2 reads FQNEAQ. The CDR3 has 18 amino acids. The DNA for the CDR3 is TGTGCCAGCAGCCCCGGGGCTGGGACAGACCTGCCCAATCAGCCCCAGCATTTT. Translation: CASSPGAGTDLPNQPQHF.

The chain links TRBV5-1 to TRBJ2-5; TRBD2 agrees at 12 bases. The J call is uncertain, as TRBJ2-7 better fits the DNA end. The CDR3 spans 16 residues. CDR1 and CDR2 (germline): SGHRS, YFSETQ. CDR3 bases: TGCGCCAGCAGCGGGGGGACTAGCGGGCCCCCCTACGAGCAGTACTTC. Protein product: CASSGGTSGPPYEQYF.

The CDR3: CASSTTQGRDTEAFF. In nucleotides, the CDR3 is TGTGCCAGCAGTACAACACAGGGTAGGGACACTGAAGCTTTCTTT. The V call is TRBV27, the J call TRBJ1-1; perhaps TRBD1 as D (6 bases). Trimming removed 5 bases at V and 3 bases at J, with 16 bases between. The CDR3 totals 15 residues. Germline assignment: CDR1 MNHEY and CDR2 SMNVEV (reference sequence).